This TCR beta chain stems from a study of blood T cell repertoires in COVID-19. Study summary: Sources were T cells, B-cell-depleted T cells, or PBMCs; the material itself was cDNA or gDNA.

Germline values: CDR1 SGHNT, CDR2 YENEEA. The CDR3 sequence is 11 residues long. TCRdb's table, derived via immunoSEQ multiplex PCR, lists solely in-frame clones and lacks some. The sample records around 230,000 clones, roughly 85% being singletons. The TCR sequence derives from a woman between 40 and 50 years old with active or convalescent COVID-19. The gene calls are TRBV11-3 and TRBJ2-1, with D possibly matching TRBD2 (5 bases). The sample comprised peripheral blood. The DNA of the CDR3 is TGTGCAAGCGGCAAATACAATGAGCAGTTCTTC. It yields the protein CASGKYNEQFF.